Listed below are T cell receptor beta chains from one sample, sequenced in a study of blood T cell repertoires in COVID-19. The data were produced by immunoSEQ multiplex PCR, yet TCRdb's version contains in-frame clones alone and is incomplete. The sample comprises about 250,000 clones, around 81% of which are singletons, and around 6.4% rests with the top ten. The sequenced sample was peripheral blood. The receptor source for this set is a woman in her fifties or sixties with active or convalescent COVID-19. Each CDR3 is given with its conserved first and last residue. D genes are given only for firm matches. Rows may omit the clone size; those that give it use once, few, many or a size class.

J gene: TRBJ1-1
clone size: NA
V gene: TRBV7-9
D gene: NA
CDR3 DNA: TGTGCCAGCACCCGGCGGAGGGGAGTTGGGAACACTGAAGCTTTCTTT
CDR3 protein: CASTRRRGVGNTEAFF

J gene: TRBJ2-1
clone size: NA
V gene: TRBV30
D gene: NA
CDR3 DNA: TGTGCCTGGAGTAGGCTTGACAGCCAGTTCTTC
CDR3 protein: CAWSRLDSQFF

J gene: TRBJ1-5
clone size: NA
V gene: TRBV30
D gene: NA
CDR3 DNA: TGTGCCTGGAGTGTGTCAGGGAATCAGCCCCAGCATTTT
CDR3 protein: CAWSVSGNQPQHF

J gene: TRBJ2-3
clone size: few
V gene: TRBV6-5
D gene: NA
CDR3 DNA: TGTGCCAGCAGCCATCGACCAGGGGTGCAGTATTTT
CDR3 protein: CASSHRPGVQYF

J gene: TRBJ1-5
clone size: once
V gene: TRBV2
D gene: TRBD1
CDR3 DNA: TGTGCCAGCAGTGCGACAGGGGTTCATCAGCCCCAGCATTTT
CDR3 protein: CASSATGVHQPQHF

J gene: TRBJ2-7
clone size: NA
V gene: TRBV27
D gene: TRBD1
CDR3 DNA: TGTGCCAGCAGTTCCGGGACAGGAGACTACGAGCAGTACTTC
CDR3 protein: CASSSGTGDYEQYF

J gene: TRBJ1-2
clone size: NA
V gene: TRBV2
D gene: NA
CDR3 DNA: TGTGCCAGCCTGAGGGGGTTGCAAGGCTACACCTTC
CDR3 protein: CASLRGLQGYTF

J gene: TRBJ1-3
clone size: NA
V gene: TRBV5-1
D gene: NA
CDR3 DNA: TGCGCCAGCAGCTTGGCCGGAGGGGCCTCCTCTGGAAACACCATATATTTT
CDR3 protein: CASSLAGGASSGNTIYF

J gene: TRBJ2-5
clone size: NA
V gene: TRBV9
D gene: NA
CDR3 DNA: TGTGCCAGCAGCGTAGTGGGGGGGGCGGAGACCCAGTACTTC
CDR3 protein: CASSVVGGAETQYF

J gene: TRBJ2-3
clone size: NA
V gene: TRBV7-3
D gene: NA
CDR3 DNA: TGTGCCAGCAGCACCAACTGGGGCGATACGCAGTATTTT
CDR3 protein: CASSTNWGDTQYF

J gene: TRBJ2-2
clone size: NA
V gene: TRBV6-5
D gene: TRBD1
CDR3 DNA: TGTGCCAGCAGGGGGACAGGGTACGGGGAGCTGTTTTTT
CDR3 protein: CASRGTGYGELFF